A selection of T cell receptor beta chains follows, all from one sample in a study of OX40 agonist ivuxolimab in advanced cancers. Assay: immunoSEQ multiplex PCR; the TCRdb copy retains only in-frame clones and omits some. The sample has about 50,000 clones; about 93% are singletons. This sample comprised CD4+ or CD8+ T cells sorted from blood, obtained in a trial of the OX40 agonist ivuxolimab. Every receptor here comes from an adult with an advanced solid tumor such as melanoma, head and neck, liver or kidney cancer. Each CDR3 is given without its conserved first and last residue.

CDR3 length: 13; V gene: TRBV19; CDR3 protein: ASSILGWGTGELF
CDR3 length: 11; V gene: TRBV29-1; CDR3 protein: SVEGQLNYGYT
CDR3 length: 14; V gene: TRBV14; CDR3 protein: ASSQDWGRERYEQY
CDR3 length: 13; V gene: TRBV28; CDR3 protein: ASRLGLAGGDTQY
CDR3 length: 14; V gene: TRBV29-1; CDR3 protein: SVEGFKGGPLLAQY
CDR3 length: 13; V gene: TRBV4-1; CDR3 protein: ASSQDWGGDEKLF
CDR3 length: 13; V gene: TRBV9; CDR3 protein: ASSSASGDSYEQY
CDR3 length: 18; V gene: TRBV5-4; CDR3 protein: ASTPKRGTGGSSGNEKLF
CDR3 length: 15; V gene: TRBV7-8; CDR3 protein: ASSVRLAGGFYGEQF
CDR3 length: 11; V gene: TRBV28; CDR3 protein: ASSFLGDYGYT
CDR3 length: 13; V gene: TRBV9; CDR3 protein: ASSAPGLANNEQF
CDR3 length: 12; V gene: TRBV4-1; CDR3 protein: ASSKGQGAYEQY
CDR3 length: 12; V gene: TRBV5-1; CDR3 protein: ASSLSWGTGELF
CDR3 length: 8; V gene: TRBV28; CDR3 protein: AISGTEAF
CDR3 length: 13; V gene: TRBV27; CDR3 protein: ASSFRGPGIDTQY
CDR3 length: 12; V gene: TRBV7-9; CDR3 protein: ASLMNQGHFGYT
CDR3 length: 15; V gene: TRBV4-1; CDR3 protein: ASSLDSGTTSNYGYT
CDR3 length: 13; V gene: TRBV27; CDR3 protein: ASSLTAWGNQPQH
CDR3 length: 11; V gene: TRBV4-1; CDR3 protein: ASSPDQEETQY
CDR3 length: 13; V gene: TRBV7-9; CDR3 protein: ASSSGWADTGELF
CDR3 length: 13; V gene: TRBV27; CDR3 protein: ASSGRDRVADEQF
CDR3 length: 14; V gene: TRBV6-6; CDR3 protein: ASSYPIAGVGYEQY
CDR3 length: 13; V gene: TRBV11-2; CDR3 protein: ASSYDLAGANEQF
CDR3 length: 13; V gene: TRBV13; CDR3 protein: ASSESGLDYNEQF
CDR3 length: 13; V gene: TRBV5-4; CDR3 protein: ASSTGDDSYNEQF
CDR3 length: 13; V gene: TRBV10-3; CDR3 protein: AISESSAPFYGYT
CDR3 length: 11; V gene: TRBV13; CDR3 protein: ASGGRGQETQY
CDR3 length: 7; V gene: TRBV7-3; CDR3 protein: ASSLQPP
CDR3 length: 14; V gene: TRBV27; CDR3 protein: ASSTYRGFGTDTQY
CDR3 length: 13; V gene: TRBV2; CDR3 protein: ASRKTGGLTNEQF
CDR3 length: 11; V gene: TRBV10-3; CDR3 protein: AISDRGSGGYT
CDR3 length: 11; V gene: TRBV7-3; CDR3 protein: ASSAPSGAGYT
CDR3 length: 12; V gene: TRBV6-4; CDR3 protein: ASRGLAGEETQY
CDR3 length: 9; V gene: TRBV19; CDR3 protein: GVKLADTQY
CDR3 length: 12; V gene: TRBV13; CDR3 protein: ASIDRGNPGSQY
CDR3 length: 13; V gene: TRBV28; CDR3 protein: ASSPYRGLTGELF
CDR3 length: 13; V gene: TRBV28; CDR3 protein: ASSLESGRMDTQY
CDR3 length: 11; V gene: TRBV10-3; CDR3 protein: AISVLNTGELF
CDR3 length: 12; V gene: TRBV5-4; CDR3 protein: ASSFGRGNGELF
CDR3 length: 12; V gene: TRBV27; CDR3 protein: ASSPQGDGEKLF
CDR3 length: 12; V gene: TRBV5-4; CDR3 protein: ASNTDRSPYEQY
CDR3 length: 13; V gene: TRBV19; CDR3 protein: ASSLTGSASSPLH
CDR3 length: 12; V gene: TRBV10-2; CDR3 protein: ASSELGTGVGYT
CDR3 length: 12; V gene: TRBV30; CDR3 protein: AWSFAGGNIEAF
CDR3 length: 12; V gene: TRBV4-1; CDR3 protein: ASSPAPRVNEQF
CDR3 length: 12; V gene: TRBV7-9; CDR3 protein: ASSPRTSGETQY
CDR3 length: 13; V gene: TRBV5-6; CDR3 protein: ASSLGGMDLKPQH
CDR3 length: 13; V gene: TRBV28; CDR3 protein: ASSFGLSSTDTQY
CDR3 length: 9; V gene: TRBV20-1; CDR3 protein: SATTSYEQY
CDR3 length: 12; V gene: TRBV28; CDR3 protein: ASTKENLYYGYT
CDR3 length: 13; V gene: TRBV7-3; CDR3 protein: ASSRRAGFQETQY
CDR3 length: 16; V gene: TRBV7-9; CDR3 protein: ASSPVRGQGATNEKLF
CDR3 length: 16; V gene: TRBV7-8; CDR3 protein: ASSLGLVDAEGNQPQH
CDR3 length: 14; V gene: TRBV5-6; CDR3 protein: ASSLEGLAGSHEQY
CDR3 length: 16; V gene: TRBV5-4; CDR3 protein: ASSLMNPAGLSYNEQF
CDR3 length: 16; V gene: TRBV11-2; CDR3 protein: ASSLGTVFRETSYEQY
CDR3 length: 12; V gene: TRBV7-6; CDR3 protein: ASSFLGLGQPQH
CDR3 length: 11; V gene: TRBV27; CDR3 protein: ASSYSGSYEQY
CDR3 length: 13; V gene: TRBV7-2; CDR3 protein: ASSLGGQYPETQY